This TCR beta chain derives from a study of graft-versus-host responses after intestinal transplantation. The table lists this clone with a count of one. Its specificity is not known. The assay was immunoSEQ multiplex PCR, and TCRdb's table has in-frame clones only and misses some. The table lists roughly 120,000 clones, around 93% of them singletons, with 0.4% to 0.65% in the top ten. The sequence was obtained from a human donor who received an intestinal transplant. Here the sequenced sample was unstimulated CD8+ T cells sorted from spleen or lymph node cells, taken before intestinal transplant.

This CDR3 is CASGSKETQYF. In nucleotides, the CDR3 is TGTGCCAGCGGGAGTAAAGAGACCCAGTACTTC. The chain is built from TRBV6-5 and TRBJ2-5; D perhaps matches TRBD2 (5 bases). V lost 8 bases and J lost 3, with 7 bases in between. Germline assignment: CDR1 MNHEY and CDR2 SVGAGI. This CDR3 spans 11 amino acids.